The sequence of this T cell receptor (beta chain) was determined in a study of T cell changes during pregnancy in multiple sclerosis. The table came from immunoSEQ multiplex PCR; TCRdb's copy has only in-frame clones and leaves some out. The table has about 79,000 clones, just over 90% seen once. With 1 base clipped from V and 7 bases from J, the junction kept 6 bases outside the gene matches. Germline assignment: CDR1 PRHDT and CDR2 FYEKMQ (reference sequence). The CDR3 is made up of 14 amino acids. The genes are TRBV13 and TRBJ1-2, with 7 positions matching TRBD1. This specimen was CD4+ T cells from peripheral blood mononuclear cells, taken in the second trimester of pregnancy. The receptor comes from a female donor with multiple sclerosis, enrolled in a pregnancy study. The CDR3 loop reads CASSLASPGGGYTF. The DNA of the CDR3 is TGTGCCAGCAGCTTAGCAAGTCCAGGGGGTGGCTACACCTTC.